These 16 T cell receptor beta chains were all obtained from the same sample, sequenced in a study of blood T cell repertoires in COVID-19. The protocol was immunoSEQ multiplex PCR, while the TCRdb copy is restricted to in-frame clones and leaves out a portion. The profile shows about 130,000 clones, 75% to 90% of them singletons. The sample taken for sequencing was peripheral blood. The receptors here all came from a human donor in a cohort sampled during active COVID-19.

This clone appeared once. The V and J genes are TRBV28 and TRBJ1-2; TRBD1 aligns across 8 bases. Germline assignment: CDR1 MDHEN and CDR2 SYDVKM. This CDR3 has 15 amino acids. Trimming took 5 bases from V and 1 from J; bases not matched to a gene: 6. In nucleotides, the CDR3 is TGTGCCAGCAGTCTGACAGGGGTCCTTAACTATGGCTACACCTTC. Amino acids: CASSLTGVLNYGYTF.

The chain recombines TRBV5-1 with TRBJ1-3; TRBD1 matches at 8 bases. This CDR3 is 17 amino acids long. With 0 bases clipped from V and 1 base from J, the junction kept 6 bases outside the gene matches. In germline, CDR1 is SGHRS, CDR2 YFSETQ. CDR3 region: CASSLVQGAGSGNTIYF. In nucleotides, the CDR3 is TGCGCCAGCAGCTTGGTCCAGGGGGCGGGTTCTGGAAACACCATATATTTT.

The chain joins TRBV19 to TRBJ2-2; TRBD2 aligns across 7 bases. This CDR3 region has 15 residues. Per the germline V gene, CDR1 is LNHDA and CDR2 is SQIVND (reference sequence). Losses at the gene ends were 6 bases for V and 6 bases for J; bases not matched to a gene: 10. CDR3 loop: CASRLRVGRAGELFF. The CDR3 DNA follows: TGTGCCAGTAGGCTAAGGGTTGGGAGGGCCGGGGAGCTGTTTTTT.

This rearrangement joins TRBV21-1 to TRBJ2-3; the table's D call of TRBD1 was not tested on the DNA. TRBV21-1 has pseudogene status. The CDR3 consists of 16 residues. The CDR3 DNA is TGTGCCAGCAGCAAACCAGGTGGGGGCGGCACAGATACGCAGTATTTT. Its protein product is CASSKPGGGGTDTQYF.

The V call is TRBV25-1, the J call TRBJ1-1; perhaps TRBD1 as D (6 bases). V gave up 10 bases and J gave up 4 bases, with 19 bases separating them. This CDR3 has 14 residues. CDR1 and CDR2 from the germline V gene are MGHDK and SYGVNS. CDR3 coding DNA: TGTGCCACCGGGGGGGAGAGGGGGTTCACTGAAGCTTTCTTT. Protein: CATGGERGFTEAFF.

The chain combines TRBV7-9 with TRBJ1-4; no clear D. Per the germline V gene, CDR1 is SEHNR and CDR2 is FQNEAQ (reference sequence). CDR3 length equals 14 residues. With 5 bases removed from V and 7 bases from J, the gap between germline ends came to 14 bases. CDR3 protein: CASSPAGFGEKLFF. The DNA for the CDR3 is TGTGCCAGCAGCCCCGCAGGTTTCGGTGAAAAACTGTTTTTT.

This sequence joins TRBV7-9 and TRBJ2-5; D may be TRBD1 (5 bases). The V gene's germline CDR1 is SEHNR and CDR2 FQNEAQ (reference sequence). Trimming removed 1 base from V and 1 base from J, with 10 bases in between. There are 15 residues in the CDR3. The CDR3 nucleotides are TGTGCCAGCAGCTTAGTACAGGCGGTCCAAGAGACCCAGTACTTC. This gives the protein CASSLVQAVQETQYF.

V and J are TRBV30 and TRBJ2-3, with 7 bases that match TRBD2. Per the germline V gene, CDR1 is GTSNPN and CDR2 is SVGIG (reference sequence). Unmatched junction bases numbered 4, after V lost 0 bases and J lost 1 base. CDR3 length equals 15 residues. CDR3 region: CAWSVSGWGTDTQYF. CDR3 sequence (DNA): TGTGCCTGGAGTGTTAGCGGGTGGGGCACAGATACGCAGTATTTT.

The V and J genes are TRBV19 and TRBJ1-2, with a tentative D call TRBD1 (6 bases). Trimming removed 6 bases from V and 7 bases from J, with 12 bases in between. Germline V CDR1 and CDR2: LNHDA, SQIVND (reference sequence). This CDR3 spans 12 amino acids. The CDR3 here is CASRQGRSGYTF. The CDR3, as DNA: TGTGCCAGTAGACAGGGTCGAAGTGGCTACACCTTC.

CDR3 DNA sequence: TGTGCCATCAGTGAGTTCTCCGGAGGTGAAGATGGCTACACCTTC. It yields the protein CAISEFSGGEDGYTF. The V gene is TRBV10-3, the J gene TRBJ1-2; D gene uncertain. This CDR3 region has 15 residues. Per the germline V gene, CDR1 is ENHRY and CDR2 is SYGVKD. Trimming left V 1 base short and J 6 bases short, with 15 bases between.

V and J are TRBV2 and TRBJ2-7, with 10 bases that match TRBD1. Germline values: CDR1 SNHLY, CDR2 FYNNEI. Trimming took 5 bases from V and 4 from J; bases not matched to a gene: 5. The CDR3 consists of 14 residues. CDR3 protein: CASSKDRGAYEQYF. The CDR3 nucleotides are TGTGCCAGCAGTAAGGACAGGGGGGCGTACGAGCAGTACTTC.

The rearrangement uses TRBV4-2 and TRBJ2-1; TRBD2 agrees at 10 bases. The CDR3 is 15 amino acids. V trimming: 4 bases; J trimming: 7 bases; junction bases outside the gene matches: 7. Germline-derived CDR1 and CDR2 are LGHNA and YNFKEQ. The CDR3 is CASSRSSGSLNEQFF. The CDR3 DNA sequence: TGTGCCAGCAGCCGTTCTAGCGGGAGTTTAAATGAGCAGTTCTTC.

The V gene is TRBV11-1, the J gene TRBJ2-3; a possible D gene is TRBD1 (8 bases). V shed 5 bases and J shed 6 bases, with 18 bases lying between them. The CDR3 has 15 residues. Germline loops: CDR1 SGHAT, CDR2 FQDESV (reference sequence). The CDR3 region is CASSRGDRRGDTQYF. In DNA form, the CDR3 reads TGTGCCAGCAGCCGAGGGGACAGGCGGGGGGATACGCAGTATTTT. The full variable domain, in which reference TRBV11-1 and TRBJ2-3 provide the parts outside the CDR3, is EAEVAQSPRYKITEKSQAVAFWCDPISGHATLYWYRQILGQGPELLVQFQDESVVDDSQLPKDRFSAERLKGVDSTLKIQPAELGDSAMYLCASSRGDRRGDTQYFGPGTRLTVL.

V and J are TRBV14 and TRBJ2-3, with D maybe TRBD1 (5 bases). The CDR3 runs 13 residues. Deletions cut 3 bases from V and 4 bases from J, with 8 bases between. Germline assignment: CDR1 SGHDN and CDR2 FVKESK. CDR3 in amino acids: CASSHTGSDTQYF. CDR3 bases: TGTGCCAGCAGCCACACAGGTTCAGATACGCAGTATTTT. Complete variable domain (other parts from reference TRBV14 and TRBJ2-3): EAGVTQFPSHSVIEKGQTVTLRCDPISGHDNLYWYRRVMGKEIKFLLHFVKESKQDESGMPNNRFLAERTGGTYSTLKVQPAELEDSGVYFCASSHTGSDTQYFGPGTRLTVL.

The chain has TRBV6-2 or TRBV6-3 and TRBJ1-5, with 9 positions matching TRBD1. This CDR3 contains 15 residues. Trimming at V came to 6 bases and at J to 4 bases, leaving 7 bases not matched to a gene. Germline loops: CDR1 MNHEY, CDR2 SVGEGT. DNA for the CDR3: TGTGCCAGCAGCGAGGGACAGGGTCAAAATCAGCCCCAGCATTTT. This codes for CASSEGQGQNQPQHF.

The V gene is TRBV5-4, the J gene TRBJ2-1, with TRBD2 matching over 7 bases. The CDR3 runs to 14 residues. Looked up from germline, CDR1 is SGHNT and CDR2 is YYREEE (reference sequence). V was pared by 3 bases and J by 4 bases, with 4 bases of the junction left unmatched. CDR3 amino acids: CASSSGTTYNEQFF. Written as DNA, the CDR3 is TGTGCCAGCAGCTCCGGGACTACGTACAATGAGCAGTTCTTC.